A single TCR beta chain is shown here with its context. There is no known antigen for this receptor. Nothing much larger sits one base from this clone, and base qualities are not available. The cohort included under 35 patients with locally advanced or metastatic urothelial carcinoma who were treated at Memorial Sloan Kettering on a trial protocol. Peripheral blood mononuclear cells were collected pretreatment and during treatment, with between 1 and 8 total time points per patient. The Qiagen DNeasy Blood extraction kit was used to purify genomic DNA from total PBMCs and tumor samples. PBMCs were collected pretreatment and during treatment, and were isolated and stored as previously described. The CDR3 goes from the cysteine to the phenylalanine over 16 residues. Only CDR3 DNA remains: 48 bases, in frame from the first base. The germline ends are 17 bases apart after V is trimmed by 6 bases and J by 2 bases. Taken from the germline V gene, the CDR1 and CDR2 loops are SGHTA and FQGNSA.

This sample stems from a study of PD-L1 blockade in urothelial cancer (dated 2017 in TCRdb). For the wider study: All patients started therapy in about 2014 and received atezolizumab 1,200 mg intravenously every 3 weeks. About nine tenths of the roughly 29 patients were males with bladder-origin urothelial cancer, and about 60% of the roughly 29 reported a prior smoking history. An ECOG performance status of 0 or 1 was recorded for the patients, and 0 to 3 prior chemotherapy regimens had been received by the patients. Blood samples were analyzed 3 weeks after the start of treatment (second dose) and 6 weeks after the start of treatment. Blood samples gave median yields of 141,255 T cells and 65,000 to 85,000 unique TCRs, along with a median clonality of about 0.084. The study, an exploratory multi-omic analysis, examined somatic, immune and clinical correlates of response to PD-L1 blockade with atezolizumab in urothelial cancer. Pretreatment tumor samples, along with matched peripheral blood collected serially before and after atezolizumab treatment, underwent TCR sequencing. Durable clinical benefit meant progression-free survival longer than 6 months, and TCR features were also tested against progression-free and overall survival. In the same patients, pretreatment tumors underwent whole exome sequencing and RNA sequencing in addition to TCR sequencing. Durable clinical benefit was achieved by nine patients but not by the remaining 20. Pretreatment blood TCR-seq was available for around 29 patients, at least one posttreatment blood collection was obtained for 24 patients, and tumor TCR-seq was available for 24 patients.

Synthetic TCR analog templates were spiked into each PCR to estimate absolute template abundance from read counts. The immunoSEQ assay used bias-controlled V and J gene primers to amplify TCRbeta CDR3 regions from genomic DNA. Sequencing of rearranged TCRbeta segments was done at approximately 20X coverage. As for the authors' bioinformatics: Sequencing errors were corrected by clustering, and CDR3s were annotated against IMGT so that V, D and J genes could be assigned. Out-of-frame and stop-codon sequences were excluded, and only productive TCRbeta rearrangements were used in downstream analyses. Clonality was computed as one minus Shannon entropy normalized by the log of the number of unique productive sequences. Fisher's exact test with Benjamini-Hochberg correction, using a cutoff of adjusted p below 0.01, was how clones that differed between time points or between blood and tumor were identified. Here the immuneACCESS table is served through TCRdb, limited to in-frame sequences with V and J called. Missing clones are a known gap in these copies; in checked studies unresolved V genes cover under half, and the rest lacks a known reason. For V, J and clone size, that table is used; D and trimming come from the DNA. This sample lists tens of thousands of clones; around nine tenths were detected once. Around 2% of the sample is in the top ten clones.

What the study reported, not specific to this receptor: Because the sample size was small (n ≈ 27) and many exploratory analyses were performed, the results are intended to be hypothesis-generating. At 3 weeks after the start of treatment, tumor-associated TCR clones in peripheral blood had expanded more in patients with durable benefit (n of about 22, p = 0.022). A pretreatment peripheral blood TCR clonality below the median was linked to improved progression-free and overall survival.

This receptor was identified in a man between 60 and 75 years old with urothelial cancer. This receptor chain uses TRBV7-2 and TRBJ2-1; the D region possibly corresponds to TRBD2 (5 bases align). Material: PBMCs, obtained around atezolizumab (anti-PD-L1) treatment. The CDR3: CASSQARGNPYNEQFF. The sequenced DNA is TGTGCCAGCAGTCAAGCCCGGGGAAACCCCTACAATGAGCAGTTCTTC.